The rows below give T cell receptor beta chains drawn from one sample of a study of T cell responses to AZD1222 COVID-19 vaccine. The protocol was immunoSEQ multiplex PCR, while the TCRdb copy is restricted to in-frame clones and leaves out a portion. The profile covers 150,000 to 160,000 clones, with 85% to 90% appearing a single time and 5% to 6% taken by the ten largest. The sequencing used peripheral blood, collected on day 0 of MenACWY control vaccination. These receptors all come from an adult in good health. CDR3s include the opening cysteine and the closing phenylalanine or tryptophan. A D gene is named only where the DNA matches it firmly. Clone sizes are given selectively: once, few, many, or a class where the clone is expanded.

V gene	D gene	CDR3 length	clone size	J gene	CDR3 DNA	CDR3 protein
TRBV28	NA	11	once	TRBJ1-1	TGTGCCAGCACGCCAGGCACTGAAGCTTTCTTT	CASTPGTEAFF
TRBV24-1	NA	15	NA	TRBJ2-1	TGTGCCACCAGTGATTCGTGGGGGAACTACAATGAGCAGTTCTTC	CATSDSWGNYNEQFF
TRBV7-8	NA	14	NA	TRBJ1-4	TGTGCCAGCAGCCCGACAGCAACTAATGAAAAACTGTTTTTT	CASSPTATNEKLFF
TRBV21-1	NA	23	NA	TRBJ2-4	TGTGCCAGCAGCAACGCAGGGGACAGGGGAACCAGCGGGGGGGAAGTAGCCAAAAACATTCAGTACTTC	CASSNAGDRGTSGGEVAKNIQYF
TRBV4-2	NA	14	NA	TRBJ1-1	TGTGCCAGCAGCCCTCGGGAGAGAGGCACTGAAGCTTTCTTT	CASSPRERGTEAFF
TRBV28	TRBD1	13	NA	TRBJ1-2	TGTGCCAGCAGTTCGGACAGGGCTTATGGCTACACCTTC	CASSSDRAYGYTF
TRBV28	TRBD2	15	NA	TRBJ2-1	TGTGCCAGCAGTTTGTTTAGCGGGGGACAGAATGAGCAGTTCTTC	CASSLFSGGQNEQFF
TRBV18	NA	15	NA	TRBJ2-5	TGTGCCAGCTCACCTCCGGCAGGGCCGAGGGAGACCCAGTACTTC	CASSPPAGPRETQYF
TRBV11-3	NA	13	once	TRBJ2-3	TGTGCCAGCAGCCCGGTACTCGGGGATACGCAGTATTTT	CASSPVLGDTQYF
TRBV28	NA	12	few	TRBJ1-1	TGTGCCAGCTTCCCGGGGCGAGGTGAAGCTTTCTTT	CASFPGRGEAFF
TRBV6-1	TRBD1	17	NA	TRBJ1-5	TGTGCCAGCAGTGAACGAGGGGGCCCCCATAGCAATCAGCCCCAGCATTTT	CASSERGGPHSNQPQHF
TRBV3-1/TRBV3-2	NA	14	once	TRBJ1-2	TGTGCCAGCACCTCAAGGGGAGGGGGCTATGGCTACACCTTC	CASTSRGGGYGYTF
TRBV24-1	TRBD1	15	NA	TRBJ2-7	TGTGCCACCAGTGATTCTCCGGGACAGGGCTACGAGCAGTACTTC	CATSDSPGQGYEQYF
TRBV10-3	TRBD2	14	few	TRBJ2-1	TGTGCCATCAAGGGACTAGATACCTACAATGAGCAGTTCTTC	CAIKGLDTYNEQFF
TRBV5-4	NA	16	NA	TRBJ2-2	TGTGCCAGCAGCTTTGCAGGAGAGCTCCGCACCGGGGAGCTGTTTTTT	CASSFAGELRTGELFF
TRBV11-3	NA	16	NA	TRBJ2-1	TGTGCCAGCAGCCTAAACAGGGGGGGTACCTACAATGAGCAGTTCTTC	CASSLNRGGTYNEQFF
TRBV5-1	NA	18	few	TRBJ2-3	TGCGCCAGCAGCTTGGTTCGAGGGGGGACTACTAGCACAGATACGCAGTATTTT	CASSLVRGGTTSTDTQYF
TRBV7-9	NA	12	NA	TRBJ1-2	TGTGCCAGCAGCTTAGGTCGAGCCGGCTACACCTTC	CASSLGRAGYTF
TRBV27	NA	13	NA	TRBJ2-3	TGTGCCAGCAGCCCTTTCCAGGACGGTACGCAGTATTTT	CASSPFQDGTQYF
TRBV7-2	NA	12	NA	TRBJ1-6	TGTGCCAGCAGGGGGGGCTTGAGGCCCCTCCACTTT	CASRGGLRPLHF
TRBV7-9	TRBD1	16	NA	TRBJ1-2	TGTGCCAGCAGCTTAGATTCAGGGGGAATCTTCTATGGCTACACCTTC	CASSLDSGGIFYGYTF
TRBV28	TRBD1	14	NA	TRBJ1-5	TGTGCCAGCAGTTTTGGGACAGGGTATCAGCCCCAGCATTTT	CASSFGTGYQPQHF
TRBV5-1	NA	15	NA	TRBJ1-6	TGCGCCAGCAGCATGGACAGCTCCTATAATTCACCCCTCCACTTT	CASSMDSSYNSPLHF
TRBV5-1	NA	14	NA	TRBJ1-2	TGCGCCAGCAGTCGAAACGGCGAAGGAGATGGCTACACCTTC	CASSRNGEGDGYTF
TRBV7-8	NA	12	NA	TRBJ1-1	TGTGCCAGCAGCTTACTTTCAGGGGTCGCTTTCTTT	CASSLLSGVAFF
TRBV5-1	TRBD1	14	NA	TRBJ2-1	TGCGCCAGCAGCTCGACGGGACAGGGGGCTATCGAGTTCTTC	CASSSTGQGAIEFF
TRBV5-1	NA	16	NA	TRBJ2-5	TGCGCCAGCAGCTTGAGCGGACAACAGGGCCAAGAGACCCAGTACTTC	CASSLSGQQGQETQYF
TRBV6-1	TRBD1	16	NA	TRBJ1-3	TGTGCCAGCAGTGGCTTGGTCGGGACAGTCGGAAACACCATATATTTT	CASSGLVGTVGNTIYF
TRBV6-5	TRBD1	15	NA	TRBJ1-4	TGTGCCAGCAGTTCCTCCGGACAGGGTCCCAAGAAACTGTTTTTT	CASSSSGQGPKKLFF
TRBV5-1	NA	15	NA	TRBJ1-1	TGCGCCAGCAGCTCTTGGCAAACAGCGAACACTGAAGCTTTCTTT	CASSSWQTANTEAFF
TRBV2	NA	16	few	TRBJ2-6	TGTGCCAGCAGTGAATCCTCGGGCGCTGGGGCCAACGTCCTGACTTTC	CASSESSGAGANVLTF
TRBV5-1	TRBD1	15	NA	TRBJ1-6	TGCGCCAGCAGCAAGGGACAGGGGAGTAATTCACCCCTCCACTTT	CASSKGQGSNSPLHF
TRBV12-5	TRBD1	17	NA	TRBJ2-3	TGTGCTAGTGGCCCTACGGGACAGGGCTTACTCACAGATACGCAGTATTTT	CASGPTGQGLLTDTQYF
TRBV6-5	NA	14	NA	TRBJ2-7	TGTGCCATCCTTAACCGGGACAACTCCTACGAGCAGTACTTC	CAILNRDNSYEQYF
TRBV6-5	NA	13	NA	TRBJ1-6	TGTGCCAGCAGTTCCCCGGAGAATTCACCCCTCCACTTT	CASSSPENSPLHF
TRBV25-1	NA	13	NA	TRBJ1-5	TGTGCCAGCAGTGTTGGTATCAATCAGCCCCAGCATTTT	CASSVGINQPQHF
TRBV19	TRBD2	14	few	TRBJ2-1	TGTGCCAGTAGGACTAGCGGGAGAAGGAATGAGCAGTTCTTC	CASRTSGRRNEQFF
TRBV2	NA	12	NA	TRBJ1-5	TGTGCCAGCAAGGGCAGGCATCAGCCCCAGCATTTT	CASKGRHQPQHF